The rows below give T cell receptor beta chains drawn from one sample of a study of regulatory T cells in long-lasting Graves disease. TCRdb analysed the multiplex PCR reads with MiXCR anew, one entry per CDR3 protein. The sample consists of 450,000 to 650,000 distinct CDR3 sequences, roughly a sixth of them appearing once. These data were also filed under a second study, of T cells in Graves' hyperthyroidism and ophthalmopathy.

The source material was peripheral blood mononuclear cells (PBMCs), sampled at new diagnosis, from a patient treated with antithyroid drugs. The receptors were sampled from a woman aged 35-65 years with Graves disease. CDR3s include the opening cysteine and the closing phenylalanine or tryptophan. D genes are given only for firm matches. Rows give clone size only sometimes, using once, few, many, or a class for an expanded clone.

j_gene: TRBJ1-5; v_gene: TRBV24-1; abundance: many; d_gene: -; CDR3aa: CATSEPWGNQPQHF; CDR3nt: TGTGCCACCAGTGAACCCTGGGGTAATCAGCCCCAGCATTTT
j_gene: TRBJ1-1; v_gene: TRBV6-1; abundance: few; d_gene: -; CDR3aa: CASWEGVGEAFF; CDR3nt: TGTGCCAGCTGGGAAGGCGTGGGTGAAGCTTTCTTT
j_gene: TRBJ1-2; v_gene: TRBV28; abundance: -; d_gene: -; CDR3aa: CASSLKGRTYGYTF; CDR3nt: TGTGCCAGCAGTTTAAAAGGCCGGACCTATGGCTACACCTTC
j_gene: TRBJ2-5; v_gene: TRBV28; abundance: many; d_gene: -; CDR3aa: CASGDRPDF; CDR3nt: TGTGCCAGCGGAGACAGGCCGGACTTC
j_gene: TRBJ1-5; v_gene: TRBV6-5; abundance: many; d_gene: -; CDR3aa: CASSYSYRYSNQPQHF; CDR3nt: TGTGCCAGCAGTTACTCTTACAGGTATAGCAATCAGCCCCAGCATTTT
j_gene: TRBJ2-3; v_gene: TRBV6-2/TRBV6-3; abundance: many; d_gene: -; CDR3aa: CASSYRWGTDTQYF; CDR3nt: TGTGCCAGCAGTTACAGGTGGGGCACAGATACGCAGTATTTT
j_gene: TRBJ1-1; v_gene: TRBV5-1; abundance: many; d_gene: -; CDR3aa: CASTRLQGLGAEAFF; CDR3nt: TGCGCCAGCACAAGATTACAGGGTCTTGGCGCTGAAGCTTTCTTT
j_gene: TRBJ2-4; v_gene: TRBV29-1; abundance: -; d_gene: -; CDR3aa: CSVVRGAKNIQYF; CDR3nt: TGCAGCGTTGTGAGGGGAGCCAAAAACATTCAGTACTTC
j_gene: TRBJ1-5; v_gene: TRBV6-1; abundance: many; d_gene: -; CDR3aa: CASATGFGNQPQHF; CDR3nt: TGTGCCAGCGCAACAGGGTTTGGCAATCAGCCCCAGCATTTT
j_gene: TRBJ1-4; v_gene: TRBV20-1; abundance: -; d_gene: -; CDR3aa: CSATGDATNEKLFF; CDR3nt: TGCAGTGCTACTGGGGACGCAACTAATGAAAAACTGTTTTTT
j_gene: TRBJ2-1; v_gene: TRBV30; abundance: few; d_gene: TRBD2; CDR3aa: CAWSVYPLRGGRNEQFF; CDR3nt: TGTGCCTGGAGTGTATATCCCCTGCGGGGGGGGCGGAATGAGCAGTTCTTC
j_gene: TRBJ1-4; v_gene: TRBV6-5; abundance: many; d_gene: TRBD1; CDR3aa: CASSYSRDRGNEKLFF; CDR3nt: TGTGCCAGCAGTTACTCCCGGGACAGGGGTAATGAAAAACTGTTTTTT
j_gene: TRBJ1-4; v_gene: TRBV12-3/TRBV12-4; abundance: -; d_gene: -; CDR3aa: CASSLALAANNEKLFF; CDR3nt: TGTGCCAGCAGTTTAGCCCTCGCAGCGAATAATGAAAAACTGTTTTTT
j_gene: TRBJ2-3; v_gene: TRBV3-1; abundance: many; d_gene: -; CDR3aa: CASSQVSGGTDTQYF; CDR3nt: TGTGCCAGCAGCCAAGTGTCCGGAGGAACAGATACGCAGTATTTT
j_gene: TRBJ1-2; v_gene: TRBV2; abundance: -; d_gene: -; CDR3aa: CASKFGGNNYGYTF; CDR3nt: TGTGCCAGCAAATTCGGGGGGAACAACTATGGCTACACCTTC
j_gene: TRBJ2-5; v_gene: TRBV12-3/TRBV12-4; abundance: many; d_gene: -; CDR3aa: CASRPDYQETQYF; CDR3nt: TGTGCCAGCAGGCCGGACTACCAAGAGACCCAGTACTTC
j_gene: TRBJ2-3; v_gene: TRBV4-2; abundance: -; d_gene: -; CDR3aa: CASSQGPGDTQYF; CDR3nt: TGTGCCAGCAGCCAAGGTCCAGGGGATACGCAGTATTTT
j_gene: TRBJ1-5; v_gene: TRBV3-1; abundance: many; d_gene: -; CDR3aa: CASSQGMGIVQPQHF; CDR3nt: TGTGCCAGCAGCCAAGGTATGGGGATAGTTCAGCCCCAGCATTTT
j_gene: TRBJ1-1; v_gene: TRBV28; abundance: many; d_gene: -; CDR3aa: CASSRDGFAAFF; CDR3nt: TGTGCCAGCAGCCGAGACGGATTCGCAGCTTTCTTT
j_gene: TRBJ1-1; v_gene: TRBV13; abundance: many; d_gene: -; CDR3aa: CASSLLGQSTEAFF; CDR3nt: TGTGCCAGCAGCTTACTAGGTCAGAGCACTGAAGCTTTCTTT
j_gene: TRBJ1-3; v_gene: TRBV28; abundance: -; d_gene: TRBD1; CDR3aa: CASTAPRGQDPTGNTIYF; CDR3nt: TGTGCCAGCACCGCCCCCCGGGGACAGGACCCGACTGGAAACACCATATATTTT
j_gene: TRBJ1-1; v_gene: TRBV29-1; abundance: many; d_gene: TRBD1; CDR3aa: CSVSTLTGAVEAFF; CDR3nt: TGCAGCGTATCTACCCTAACAGGGGCCGTTGAAGCTTTCTTT
j_gene: TRBJ2-3; v_gene: TRBV29-1; abundance: many; d_gene: -; CDR3aa: CSVPGQGGSTDTQYF; CDR3nt: TGCAGCGTCCCGGGGCAGGGCGGTAGCACAGATACGCAGTATTTT
j_gene: TRBJ1-1; v_gene: TRBV29-1; abundance: -; d_gene: -; CDR3aa: CSVVRAYTEAFF; CDR3nt: TGCAGCGTTGTTCGGGCCTACACTGAAGCTTTCTTT
j_gene: TRBJ2-7; v_gene: TRBV20-1; abundance: many; d_gene: TRBD1; CDR3aa: CSARDGAGGFHEQYF; CDR3nt: TGCAGTGCTAGAGATGGGGCAGGGGGATTCCACGAGCAGTACTTC
j_gene: TRBJ2-5; v_gene: TRBV7-2; abundance: many; d_gene: -; CDR3aa: CASSLLRQETQYF; CDR3nt: TGTGCCAGCAGCTTACTTAGACAAGAGACCCAGTACTTC
j_gene: TRBJ1-2; v_gene: TRBV4-1; abundance: -; d_gene: TRBD1; CDR3aa: CASSQPVRGHYGYTF; CDR3nt: TGCGCCAGCAGCCAGCCCGTGAGGGGGCACTATGGCTACACCTTC
j_gene: TRBJ2-1; v_gene: TRBV5-1; abundance: few; d_gene: TRBD1; CDR3aa: CASSLNRGSDEQFF; CDR3nt: TGCGCCAGCAGCTTAAACAGGGGTTCCGATGAGCAGTTCTTC
j_gene: TRBJ1-5; v_gene: TRBV2; abundance: many; d_gene: -; CDR3aa: CASRPDGYRAQPQHF; CDR3nt: TGTGCCAGCAGACCCGACGGTTACAGGGCCCAGCCCCAGCATTTT
j_gene: TRBJ1-6; v_gene: TRBV5-4; abundance: few; d_gene: -; CDR3aa: CASSSVGTYNSPLHF; CDR3nt: TGTGCCAGCAGCTCCGTGGGGACCTATAATTCACCCCTCCACTTT
j_gene: TRBJ1-1; v_gene: TRBV20-1; abundance: many; d_gene: -; CDR3aa: CSASYPGGEAFF; CDR3nt: TGCAGTGCTAGTTATCCTGGGGGTGAAGCTTTCTTT
j_gene: TRBJ1-4; v_gene: TRBV11-2; abundance: many; d_gene: -; CDR3aa: CASSLEGNEKLFF; CDR3nt: TGTGCCAGCAGCTTAGAGGGGAATGAAAAACTGTTTTTT
j_gene: TRBJ1-1; v_gene: TRBV2; abundance: few; d_gene: -; CDR3aa: CASAWEGVTEAFF; CDR3nt: TGTGCCAGCGCCTGGGAGGGTGTCACTGAAGCTTTCTTT
j_gene: TRBJ1-4; v_gene: TRBV6-1; abundance: -; d_gene: -; CDR3aa: CASSPRGQNEKLFF; CDR3nt: TGTGCCAGCAGCCCCAGGGGCCAAAATGAAAAACTGTTTTTT
j_gene: TRBJ1-1; v_gene: TRBV19; abundance: few; d_gene: TRBD1; CDR3aa: CASSPGQVVPEAFF; CDR3nt: TGTGCCAGTAGCCCGGGACAGGTGGTGCCTGAAGCTTTCTTT
j_gene: TRBJ1-5; v_gene: TRBV7-3; abundance: -; d_gene: -; CDR3aa: CASSLTGPPGNQPQHF; CDR3nt: TGTGCCAGCAGCTTAACGGGGCCGCCGGGCAATCAGCCCCAGCATTTT
j_gene: TRBJ1-3; v_gene: TRBV7-8; abundance: many; d_gene: TRBD1; CDR3aa: CASSLGTATGNTIYF; CDR3nt: TGTGCCAGCAGCCTTGGGACAGCCACTGGAAACACCATATATTTT
j_gene: TRBJ1-2; v_gene: TRBV11-2; abundance: few; d_gene: -; CDR3aa: CASSQDDEEIYYGYTF; CDR3nt: TGTGCCAGCAGCCAAGATGACGAGGAGATATATTATGGCTACACCTTC
j_gene: TRBJ1-2; v_gene: TRBV12-3/TRBV12-4; abundance: -; d_gene: -; CDR3aa: CASSLSGRGYGYTF; CDR3nt: TGTGCCAGCAGCCTTTCGGGACGGGGGTATGGCTACACCTTC
j_gene: TRBJ2-1; v_gene: TRBV3-1; abundance: many; d_gene: TRBD2; CDR3aa: CASSQPRTSGVNEQFF; CDR3nt: TGTGCCAGCAGCCAACCCCGGACTAGCGGGGTCAATGAGCAGTTCTTC
j_gene: TRBJ2-1; v_gene: TRBV4-1; abundance: -; d_gene: TRBD2; CDR3aa: CASSQGPSGGANEQFF; CDR3nt: TGCGCCAGCAGCCAAGGGCCTAGCGGGGGGGCCAATGAGCAGTTCTTC
j_gene: TRBJ1-2; v_gene: TRBV28; abundance: many; d_gene: -; CDR3aa: CASSSPAASSYGYTF; CDR3nt: TGTGCCAGCAGTTCCCCCGCCGCCAGTTCCTATGGCTACACCTTC
j_gene: TRBJ2-5; v_gene: TRBV12-3/TRBV12-4; abundance: few; d_gene: TRBD1; CDR3aa: CASSFRDRGETQYF; CDR3nt: TGTGCCAGCAGTTTTAGGGACAGAGGAGAGACCCAGTACTTC
j_gene: TRBJ2-1; v_gene: TRBV6-1; abundance: many; d_gene: TRBD2; CDR3aa: CASSGTSGANEQFF; CDR3nt: TGTGCCAGTTCCGGGACTAGCGGGGCCAATGAGCAGTTCTTC
j_gene: TRBJ2-2; v_gene: TRBV19; abundance: -; d_gene: -; CDR3aa: CASTPVVTGELFF; CDR3nt: TGTGCCAGTACCCCGGTAGTGACCGGGGAGCTGTTTTTT
j_gene: TRBJ2-2; v_gene: TRBV5-1; abundance: few; d_gene: -; CDR3aa: CASTSNTGELFF; CDR3nt: TGTGCCAGCACCTCAAACACCGGGGAGCTGTTTTTT